Listed here are 19 T cell receptor beta chains from one sample, sequenced in a study of CD8+ T cells in alopecia areata. Once RNA had been extracted, it was reverse transcribed into cDNA to act as the sequencing template. TCRdb's copy holds only in-frame clones and misses some; the assay was immunoSEQ multiplex PCR. This table holds roughly 120,000 clones, less than 80% found once. Input material: CD4+ T cells sorted from blood. These receptors all come from a human donor in good health.

The rearrangement links TRBV4-1 to TRBJ2-1; the D gene is possibly TRBD2 (6 bases). The germline gives CDR1 MGHRA, CDR2 YSYEKL. The CDR3 is 16 residues long. V shed 1 base and J shed 4 bases, with 14 bases lying between them. In DNA form, the CDR3 reads TGCGCCAGCAGCCAAGTGATGGCGGGGTCGTACAATGAGCAGTTCTTC. Its translation is CASSQVMAGSYNEQFF.

This clone occurred a few times. V gene TRBV28 combines with J gene TRBJ1-1; tentatively, D is TRBD1 (6 bases). The CDR3 extends over 14 amino acids. Germline-derived CDR1 and CDR2 are MDHEN and SYDVKM. V was clipped by 6 bases and J by 4 bases, with 15 bases between them. The CDR3: CASSQAGAGTEAFF. The CDR3 bases are TGTGCCAGCAGCCAGGCAGGGGCGGGCACTGAAGCTTTCTTT.

The chain recombines TRBV19 with TRBJ2-1, with D possibly TRBD2 on 6 matching bases. The CDR3 is made up of 13 amino acids. Trimming took off 5 bases at V and 11 bases at J, with 16 bases between the two ends. CDR1 LNHDA and CDR2 SQIVND come from the germline V gene (reference sequence). The CDR3 coding sequence is TGTGCCAGTAGTGCCCCGGGGGAACTTCAGCAGTTCTTC. It codes for CASSAPGELQQFF.

V gene TRBV29-1 combines with J gene TRBJ2-7; D is perhaps TRBD1 (5 bases). V was shortened by 6 bases and J by 6 bases, with 15 bases between the two germline ends. Germline lookup yields CDR1 SQVTM and CDR2 ANQGSEA. The CDR3 length is 12 residues. CDR3 in amino acids: CSVGLFLAEQYF. The CDR3 DNA follows: TGCAGCGTGGGGCTGTTCTTGGCCGAGCAGTACTTC.

This clone was counted a few times. The chain recombines TRBV29-1 with TRBJ2-1, with 14 bases lining up with TRBD2. Germline CDR1 reads SQVTM; CDR2 reads ANQGSEA. The CDR3 sequence is 16 residues long. V lost 8 bases, J lost 5 bases, and 11 bases stayed unmatched. CDR3 protein: CSIRGLAGGRNNEQFF. The CDR3 bases are TGCAGCATCCGAGGACTAGCGGGGGGAAGAAACAATGAGCAGTTCTTC.

The V call is TRBV29-1, the J call TRBJ2-6; a possible D gene is TRBD2 (7 bases). Germline loops: CDR1 SQVTM, CDR2 ANQGSEA. V lost 4 bases and J lost 2, with 21 bases in between. The CDR3 has 18 residues. The CDR3 DNA sequence: TGCAGCGTTGCTTCGGACAGCGTTGGGGGGGCTGGGGCCAACGTCCTGACTTTC. It translates to CSVASDSVGGAGANVLTF.

The J gene is TRBJ2-7, the V gene TRBV28; the match to TRBD1 covers 10 bases. V was pared by 8 bases and J by 1 base, with 5 bases of the junction left unmatched. The germline V gene encodes CDR1 MDHEN and CDR2 SYDVKM. The CDR3 contains 14 residues. The CDR3 DNA is TGTGCCAGCGTCGGGACAGGGGATTCCTACGAGCAGTACTTC. Protein: CASVGTGDSYEQYF.

This chain joins TRBV7-8 and TRBJ2-3, with D possibly matching TRBD2 (6 bases). This CDR3 contains 16 residues. Germline loops: CDR1 SGHVS, CDR2 FQNEAQ. V shed 3 bases and J shed 4 bases, with 17 bases lying between them. CDR3 DNA: TGTGCCAGCAGCTTCTCACCTAGCGATCGTGCAGATACGCAGTATTTT. Protein: CASSFSPSDRADTQYF.

DNA of the CDR3: TGCGCCAGCAGACTCGCAGCGAGCTCCTATAATTCACCCCTCCACTTT. It yields the protein CASRLAASSYNSPLHF. The V and J genes are TRBV5-1 and TRBJ1-6; no clear D gene. V was shortened by 5 bases and J by 0 bases, with 12 bases between the two germline ends. Germline V CDR1 and CDR2: SGHRS, YFSETQ. The CDR3 is made up of 16 amino acids.

Only a few counts were recorded for this clone. The V and J genes are TRBV7-8 and TRBJ2-1; 9 bases agree with TRBD1. This CDR3 is 15 amino acids long. J was trimmed by 1 base and V by 5 bases; bases with no gene match: 3. Germline values: CDR1 SGHVS, CDR2 FQNEAQ. The CDR3 region is CASSKGTGSYNEQFF. CDR3 in DNA: TGTGCCAGCAGCAAAGGGACAGGGTCCTACAATGAGCAGTTCTTC.

V usage is TRBV13 and J usage is TRBJ2-3; perhaps TRBD2 as D (6 bases). In germline, CDR1 is PRHDT, CDR2 FYEKMQ (reference sequence). V lost 5 bases to trimming and J lost 8 bases, with 8 bases between them. This CDR3 comprises 11 residues. CDR3 coding DNA: TGTGCCAGCAGCGCCGGGGGTACGCAGTATTTT. This codes for CASSAGGTQYF.

This clone is classed as large. The CDR3 reads CASSLGAAGTYEQYF. Written as DNA, the CDR3 is TGTGCCAGCAGCTTGGGGGCAGCGGGGACCTACGAGCAGTACTTC. The genes are TRBV5-8 and TRBJ2-7; 7 bases fit TRBD2. Germline V CDR1 and CDR2: SGHTS, YDEGEE. This CDR3 region has 15 residues. J lost 2 bases, V lost 0 bases, and 5 bases had no gene match.

This chain joins TRBV7-8 and TRBJ1-1; D is ambiguous. The germline V gene has CDR1 SGHVS and CDR2 FQNEAQ. Trimming left V 1 base short and J 5 bases short, with 11 bases between. CDR3 length: 14 amino acids. The CDR3 nucleotides are TGTGCCAGCAGCTTAGTTGGACCGGGTACTGAAGCTTTCTTT. Encoded protein: CASSLVGPGTEAFF.

The rearrangement joins TRBV7-9 to TRBJ2-1; TRBD2 is a possible D gene (6 bases). Deletions cut 1 base from V and 4 bases from J, with 11 bases between. Germline V lookup: CDR1 SEHNR, CDR2 FQNEAQ (reference sequence). The CDR3 length is 15 residues. CDR3 sequence reads: CASSLGIADYNEQFF. CDR3 bases: TGTGCCAGCAGCTTAGGGATAGCGGATTACAATGAGCAGTTCTTC.

This rearrangement joins TRBV18 to TRBJ2-5; 9 nucleotides match TRBD1. The CDR3 is 14 amino acids. J lost 5 bases, V lost 3 bases, and 4 bases had no gene match. Germline CDR1 KGHSH, CDR2 LQKENI. The CDR3 here is CASSPGQGWETQYF. DNA for the CDR3: TGTGCCAGCTCACCGGGACAGGGCTGGGAGACCCAGTACTTC.

This rearrangement joins TRBV5-1 to TRBJ2-5, with TRBD2 as a possible D gene (6 bases). V was pared by 3 bases and J by 0 bases, with 9 bases between. The CDR3 has 14 amino acids. The germline CDR1 and CDR2 sequences are SGHRS and YFSETQ. The DNA of the CDR3 is TGCGCCAGCAGCTATACTAGCTACCAAGAGACCCAGTACTTC. Translated: CASSYTSYQETQYF.

CDR3 sequence: CASSRGFTDTQYF. The CDR3 DNA reads TGTGCCAGCAGCAGGGGATTCACAGATACGCAGTATTTT. V gene TRBV27 combines with J gene TRBJ2-3; weak D call: TRBD1 (6 bases). Germline CDR1 MNHEY, CDR2 SMNVEV (reference sequence). V lost 6 bases, J lost 2 bases, and 9 bases lay in between. CDR3 length: 13 amino acids.

The J gene is TRBJ1-1, the V gene TRBV2; D is undetermined. The CDR3 runs to 14 residues. Germline V gene sequence: CDR1 SNHLY, CDR2 FYNNEI. With 1 base removed from V and 1 base from J, the gap between germline ends came to 7 bases. CDR3 loop: CASSEEAGNTEAFF. The DNA of the CDR3 is TGTGCCAGCAGTGAAGAGGCCGGGAACACTGAAGCTTTCTTT.

The J gene is TRBJ1-2, the V gene TRBV2, with D unclear. Per the germline V gene, CDR1 is SNHLY and CDR2 is FYNNEI. This CDR3 region has 12 residues. V lost 5 bases and J 7 bases, leaving 11 bases between the germline ends. In nucleotides, the CDR3 is TGTGCCAGCAGTCTCAATGGCCCTGGCTACACCTTC. The encoded protein is CASSLNGPGYTF.